This entry is about one TCR beta chain. The sample originates from a study of blood T cell repertoires in COVID-19. Study at large: Samples came from the United States, Italy and Spain, spanning acute and convalescent COVID-19. Sources were T cells, B-cell-depleted T cells, or PBMCs; the material itself was cDNA or gDNA.

In the original processing: By means of reference gene primer amplification, nucleated cell counts were estimated. Clones were read by immunoSEQ multiplex PCR, and TCRdb kept only the in-frame ones, dropping some. V and J calls and clone size are those listed in that table; D and trimming were worked out from the DNA. The sample includes about 250,000 clones, 88% of them seen just once. V was pared by 2 bases and J by 7 bases, with 7 bases of the junction left unmatched. This CDR3 comprises 14 residues. CDR1 and CDR2 (germline): LGHDT, YNNKEL (reference sequence). The material sequenced was peripheral blood. The chain employs TRBV3-1 (or the pseudogene TRBV3-2) and TRBJ2-5, with TRBD1 matching 7 bases. This sequence was found in a woman aged 25 to 45 with acute or convalescent COVID-19. CDR3 in amino acids: CASSQSDRSGTQYF. DNA of the CDR3: TGTGCCAGCAGCCAATCGGACAGGAGCGGGACCCAGTACTTC.